This T cell receptor (beta chain) is drawn from a study of blood T cell repertoires in COVID-19. CDR1 SGHTA and CDR2 FQGNSA come from the germline V gene. The CDR3 extends over 16 amino acids. V shed 2 bases, J shed 5 bases, and the junction held 9 bases outside the gene matches. Repertoires were generated with immunoSEQ multiplex PCR, while TCRdb's copy carries only in-frame clones and drops some. In the table there are approximately 47,000 clones, around 86% of which are singletons. The chain is built from TRBV7-2 and TRBJ2-5, with 9 bases matching TRBD1. The sample was peripheral blood. This TCR was sampled from a woman of 80 years or more with COVID-19, enrolled during active disease. This CDR3 is CASSLIYRGRGETQYF. The CDR3 DNA follows: TGTGCCAGCAGCTTAATATACAGGGGGCGCGGGGAGACCCAGTACTTC.